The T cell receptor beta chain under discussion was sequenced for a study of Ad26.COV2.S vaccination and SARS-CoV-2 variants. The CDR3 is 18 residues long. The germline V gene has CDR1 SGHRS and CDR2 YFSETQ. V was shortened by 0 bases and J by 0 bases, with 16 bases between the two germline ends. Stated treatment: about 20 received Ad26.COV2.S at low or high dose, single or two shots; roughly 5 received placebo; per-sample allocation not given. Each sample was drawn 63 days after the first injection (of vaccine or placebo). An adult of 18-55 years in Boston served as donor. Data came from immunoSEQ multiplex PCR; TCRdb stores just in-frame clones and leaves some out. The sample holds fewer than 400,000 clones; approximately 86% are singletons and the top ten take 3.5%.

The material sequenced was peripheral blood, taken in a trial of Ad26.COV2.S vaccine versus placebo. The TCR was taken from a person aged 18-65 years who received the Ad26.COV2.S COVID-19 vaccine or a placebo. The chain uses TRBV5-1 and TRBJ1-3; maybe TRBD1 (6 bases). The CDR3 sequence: CASSLEGRGTSSGNTIYF. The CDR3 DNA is TGCGCCAGCAGCTTGGAAGGCAGGGGAACTTCCTCTGGAAACACCATATATTTT.